The rows below give T cell receptor beta chains drawn from one sample of a study of cytomegalovirus exposure and HLA in healthy donors. Produced via immunoSEQ multiplex PCR; TCRdb's table is partial and in-frame only. The sample has about 110,000 clones, about 88% seen once; the top ten hold 1.5% to 2%. Sequencing was done on a sample of PBMCs. Source of these receptors: a woman younger than 35 in good health and CMV-seropositive. Each CDR3 is given with its conserved first and last residue. The D gene is left open where the match is weak. Not every row has a clone size; where given, it reads once, few, many or a size class.

TRBV5-1	-	TRBJ1-4	-	CASSLEGPPNEKLFF	TGCGCCAGCAGCTTGGAGGGGCCTCCTAATGAAAAACTGTTTTTT
TRBV11-2	-	TRBJ1-3	-	CASSQSGGLDTIYF	TGTGCCAGCAGCCAGTCGGGGGGCTTGGACACCATATATTTT
TRBV19	TRBD1	TRBJ2-5	-	CASSIGTGVPETQYF	TGTGCCAGTAGTATCGGGACAGGGGTGCCCGAGACCCAGTACTTC
TRBV10-1	TRBD1	TRBJ2-2	-	CASRAGTGNTGELFF	TGCGCCAGCAGGGCCGGGACAGGGAACACCGGGGAGCTGTTTTTT
TRBV19	TRBD1	TRBJ1-2	-	CASSHGTDGGYGYTF	TGTGCCAGTAGTCATGGGACAGATGGGGGCTATGGCTACACCTTC
TRBV4-2	TRBD1	TRBJ2-5	few	CASSQDLGTGGETQYF	TGTGCCAGCAGCCAAGATCTTGGGACAGGGGGAGAGACCCAGTACTTC
TRBV7-9	-	TRBJ1-2	-	CASSLRQGMFGYTF	TGTGCCAGCAGCTTACGCCAGGGAATGTTTGGCTACACCTTC
TRBV7-8	TRBD1	TRBJ2-7	-	CASSLTGTVSYEQYF	TGTGCCAGCAGCTTAACCGGGACAGTCTCCTACGAGCAGTACTTC
TRBV7-9	-	TRBJ1-6	-	CASSLGSPRLALHF	TGTGCCAGCAGCTTAGGATCCCCGCGGTTAGCCCTCCACTTT
TRBV5-4	-	TRBJ2-3	-	CASSLARTRHPTDTQYF	TGTGCCAGCAGCTTGGCGAGAACCCGACACCCCACAGATACGCAGTATTTT
TRBV28	TRBD2	TRBJ2-5	-	CASSLTSGVETQYF	TGTGCCAGCAGTTTGACTAGCGGGGTCGAGACCCAGTACTTC
TRBV7-9	TRBD1	TRBJ1-1	-	CASGTGAVNTEAFF	TGTGCCAGCGGGACAGGGGCGGTGAACACTGAAGCTTTCTTT
TRBV27	TRBD1	TRBJ2-1	-	CASSYRGRLPNEQFF	TGTGCCAGCAGTTACAGGGGGCGTCTCCCCAATGAGCAGTTCTTC
TRBV2	-	TRBJ2-3	-	CASRPTTGLPDTQYF	TGTGCCAGCAGGCCCACGACAGGCCTCCCGGATACGCAGTATTTT
TRBV28	TRBD1	TRBJ1-2	-	CASSLTRTGSGYTF	TGTGCCAGCAGTTTAACCCGGACAGGGAGTGGCTACACCTTC
TRBV14	TRBD1	TRBJ2-3	-	CASSQGQTSTDTQYF	TGTGCCAGCAGCCAGGGACAGACTAGCACAGATACGCAGTATTTT
TRBV7-2	TRBD2	TRBJ2-7	few	CASSLGGGGASYEQYF	TGTGCCAGCAGCTTAGGTGGCGGGGGGGCTTCCTACGAGCAGTACTTC
TRBV7-6	-	TRBJ1-1	few	CASSLASWNTEAFF	TGTGCCAGCAGCTTAGCGAGCTGGAACACTGAAGCTTTCTTT
TRBV6-1	-	TRBJ1-1	-	CASSFRTVMGAEAFF	TGTGCCAGCAGTTTCCGGACAGTAATGGGAGCTGAAGCTTTCTTT
TRBV5-1	TRBD1	TRBJ2-3	-	CASSFGQGMDTQYF	TGCGCCAGCAGCTTTGGACAGGGGATGGATACGCAGTATTTT
TRBV6-1	-	TRBJ2-1	once	CASTKVEQYNEQFF	TGTGCCAGCACAAAGGTAGAACAGTACAATGAGCAGTTCTTC
TRBV10-3	TRBD1	TRBJ1-5	-	CAIRDTGTGGRFGPQHF	TGTGCCATCAGGGACACCGGGACAGGGGGCCGTTTTGGGCCCCAGCATTTT
TRBV19	TRBD1	TRBJ1-6	-	CASSIGDSSYNSPLHF	TGTGCCAGTAGTATAGGGGACAGCTCCTATAATTCACCCCTCCACTTT
TRBV28	TRBD2	TRBJ2-2	few	CASSISSGVTVLFF	TGTGCCAGCAGTATTTCTAGCGGGGTTACGGTGTTGTTTTTT
TRBV15	TRBD2	TRBJ2-5	-	CATSGYLLAGSGETQYF	TGTGCCACCAGCGGATACCTTTTAGCGGGGTCGGGAGAGACCCAGTACTTC
TRBV7-9	-	TRBJ1-4	-	CASSPTQGLNEKLFF	TGTGCCAGCAGCCCAACACAGGGCCTTAATGAAAAACTGTTTTTT
TRBV6-6	-	TRBJ2-2	-	CASMKQGTGTGELFF	TGTGCCAGCATGAAACAGGGAACCGGCACCGGGGAGCTGTTTTTT
TRBV19	-	TRBJ2-3	-	CASSIIGGTDTQYF	TGTGCCAGTAGTATTATAGGAGGCACAGATACGCAGTATTTT
TRBV2	-	TRBJ1-3	-	CASSFNTGFGNTIYF	TGTGCCAGCAGCTTTAACACAGGGTTCGGAAACACCATATATTTT
TRBV4-1	-	TRBJ1-4	-	CASSQDPLGGKLFF	TGCGCCAGCAGCCAAGATCCCCTCGGCGGAAAACTGTTTTTT
TRBV9	TRBD2	TRBJ2-2	-	CASSPPSGGNTGELFF	TGTGCCAGCAGCCCCCCCAGCGGGGGGAACACCGGGGAGCTGTTTTTT
TRBV4-1	-	TRBJ1-4	-	CASSSRTRKGLNNEKLFF	TGCGCCAGCAGCTCCCGGACACGGAAGGGACTCAATAATGAAAAACTGTTTTTT
TRBV7-9	-	TRBJ1-3	-	CASSQDSSGNTIYF	TGTGCCAGCAGCCAAGACAGCTCTGGAAACACCATATATTTT
TRBV7-7	TRBD2	TRBJ2-1	-	CASSLARGAPYNEQFF	TGTGCTAGCAGCTTAGCGCGGGGGGCACCCTACAATGAGCAGTTCTTC
TRBV29-1	-	TRBJ1-4	-	CSVDANEKLFF	TGCAGCGTTGACGCTAATGAAAAACTGTTTTTT
TRBV7-8	-	TRBJ1-4	-	CASSSTSTNEKLFF	TGTGCCAGCAGCTCGACATCAACTAATGAAAAACTGTTTTTT
TRBV2	-	TRBJ1-1	-	CASREYVEATEAFF	TGTGCCAGCAGGGAGTATGTCGAGGCCACTGAAGCTTTCTTT
TRBV12-5	TRBD1	TRBJ2-2	-	CASGFILRDRGGANTGELFF	TGTGCTAGTGGTTTCATACTCCGGGACAGGGGAGGAGCGAACACCGGGGAGCTGTTTTTT
TRBV6-1	TRBD2	TRBJ2-3	-	CASGSGGEPDTQYF	TGTGCCAGCGGGAGCGGGGGGGAGCCAGATACGCAGTATTTT